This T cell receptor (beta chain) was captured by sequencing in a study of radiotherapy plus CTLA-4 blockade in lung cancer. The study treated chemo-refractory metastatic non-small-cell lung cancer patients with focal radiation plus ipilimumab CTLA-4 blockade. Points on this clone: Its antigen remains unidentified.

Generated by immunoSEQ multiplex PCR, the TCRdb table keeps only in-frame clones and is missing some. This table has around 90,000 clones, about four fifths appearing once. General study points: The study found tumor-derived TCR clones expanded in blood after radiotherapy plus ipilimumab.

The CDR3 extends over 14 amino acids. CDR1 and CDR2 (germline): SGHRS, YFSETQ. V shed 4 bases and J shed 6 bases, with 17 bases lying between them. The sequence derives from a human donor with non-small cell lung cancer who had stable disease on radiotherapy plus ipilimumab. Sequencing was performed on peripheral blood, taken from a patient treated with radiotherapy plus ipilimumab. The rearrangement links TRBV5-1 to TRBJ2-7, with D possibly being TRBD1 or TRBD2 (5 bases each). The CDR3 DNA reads TGCGCCAGCAGCATCCGGGACGGGCCCGCCGAGCAGTACTTC. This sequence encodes CASSIRDGPAEQYF.